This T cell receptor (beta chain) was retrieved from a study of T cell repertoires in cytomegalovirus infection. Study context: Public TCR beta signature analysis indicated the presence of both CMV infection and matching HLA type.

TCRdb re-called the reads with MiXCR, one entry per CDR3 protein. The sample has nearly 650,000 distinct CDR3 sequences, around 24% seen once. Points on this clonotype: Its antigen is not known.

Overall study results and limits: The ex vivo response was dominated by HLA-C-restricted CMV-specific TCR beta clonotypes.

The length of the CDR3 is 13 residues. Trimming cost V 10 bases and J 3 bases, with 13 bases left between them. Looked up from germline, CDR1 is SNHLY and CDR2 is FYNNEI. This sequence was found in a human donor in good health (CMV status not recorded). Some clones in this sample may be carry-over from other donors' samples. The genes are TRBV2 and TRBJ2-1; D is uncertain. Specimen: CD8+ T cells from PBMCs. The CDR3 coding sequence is TGTGCCACTCCCCGAACAGTCTACAATGAGCAGTTCTTC. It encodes CATPRTVYNEQFF.